There are a few counts of the clone carrying this T cell receptor (beta chain). Its antigen remains unknown. This specimen comes from a study of vaccination and CD4 T cells after COVID-19. Overall study findings and caveats: In convalescent patients, a median about 86% of reactive clones appeared only post-vaccination.

With the Oncomine TCR Beta short-read assay, DNA from cultured CD4+ T cells was sequenced. TCRdb redid the calling of the PCR reads with MiXCR, one entry per CDR3 protein. The sample holds roughly 9,900 distinct CDR3 sequences, 30% to 35% seen once. Treatment specified: approximately nine-day PBMC culture with coronavirus spike peptide pools or control peptides (ViraFEST assay). Investigators obtained the unexposed donor's CD4+ T cells before the COVID-19 pandemic (2011-2018). Cells permitting, SARS-CoV-2 S/N and four cold-coronavirus spikes were tested on unexposed-donor CD4+ T cells. Trimming removed 0 bases at V and 3 bases at J, with 14 bases between. This CDR3 spans 15 amino acids. Germline V lookup: CDR1 DFQATT, CDR2 SNEGSKA (reference sequence).

What was sequenced was CD4+ T cells from blood, cultured in vitro. The TCR was taken from a human donor in good health. The chain has TRBV20-1 and TRBJ1-2; maybe TRBD1 (5 bases). The CDR3 DNA reads TGCAGTGCTAGAGATCTTAGGGTGGGGGACTATGGCTACACCTTC. Its protein is CSARDLRVGDYGYTF.